The rows below give T cell receptor beta chains drawn from one sample of a study of blood T cell repertoires in COVID-19. Profiled with immunoSEQ multiplex PCR; TCRdb holds only in-frame clones, not every one. Of around 49,000 clones listed, 65% to 90% are singletons. The sequencing sample was made of peripheral blood. The receptors shown here come from a woman aged 80 or over with COVID-19, enrolled during active disease. CDR3s leave out the opening cysteine and the closing phenylalanine or tryptophan.

j_call v_call cdr3_aa
TRBJ1-2 TRBV20-1 SALYGYT
TRBJ2-7 TRBV5-1 ASSGGTGGRYEQY
TRBJ2-5 TRBV9 ASSVGTSGRAGGETQY
TRBJ1-1 TRBV29-1 SASDGTGDTEAF
TRBJ2-2 TRBV19 ASSRRRQRAGGELF
TRBJ2-1 TRBV29-1 SVAPRMGTNDNEQF
TRBJ2-6 TRBV3-1/TRBV3-2 ASSQGNRGSGANVLT
TRBJ2-1 TRBV5-1 ASSPQGFGLAGVEGEQF
TRBJ1-2 TRBV12-3/TRBV12-4 ASSLTRAYGYT
TRBJ2-7 TRBV2 ASSDTPGSEQY
TRBJ2-7 TRBV7-8 ASSLGGSGRVYEQY
TRBJ1-1 TRBV30 AWSSDKNTEAF
TRBJ2-2 TRBV3-1/TRBV3-2 ASSQDANTGELF
TRBJ2-1 TRBV30 AWSRRQGSSYNEQF
TRBJ2-1 TRBV14 ASSQGFDSKQF
TRBJ2-7 TRBV28 ASSLPSLYEQY
TRBJ2-7 TRBV5-1 ASSLRHRDEQY
TRBJ2-7 TRBV7-9 ASSLVEYEQY
TRBJ2-1 TRBV29-1 SVRPSGDEQF
TRBJ2-3 TRBV5-5 ASSPSSVRGPDTQY
TRBJ2-7 TRBV6-1 ASSGFTGGVLYEQY
TRBJ2-2 TRBV6-5 ASSYYGVANGELF
TRBJ2-3 TRBV11-2 ASSLTSGSGDTQY
TRBJ1-5 TRBV6-5 ASSLVTGGYQPQH
TRBJ1-1 TRBV7-9 ASSSRSQPNTEAF
TRBJ1-3 TRBV7-8 ASSLVPQDTSGNTIY
TRBJ2-1 TRBV10-3 AISQDRYNEQF
TRBJ2-3 TRBV4-1 ASSQPTSGRKADTQY
TRBJ2-7 TRBV10-1 ASGKTSGYPYEQY
TRBJ2-6 TRBV2 ASSPRAPGANVLT
TRBJ2-3 TRBV5-6 ASSLQTSGRGDTQY
TRBJ2-7 TRBV6-5 ASSSSLVTGAYEQY
TRBJ2-2 TRBV5-6 ASSFRDRAIGELF
TRBJ1-5 TRBV2 ASSDRVDQPQH
TRBJ1-1 TRBV30 AWSYISNTEAF
TRBJ1-2 TRBV3-1/TRBV3-2 ASSQVDRGFGYT
TRBJ2-7 TRBV5-4 ASSLSGTKYEQY
TRBJ1-2 TRBV10-3 AISESKGADGYT
TRBJ2-5 TRBV6-5 ASSTGGAQETQY
TRBJ1-1 TRBV30 AWTRTSNTEAF
TRBJ2-7 TRBV4-1 ASSQGAGSYEQY
TRBJ2-1 TRBV7-9 ASSPLAGGPNEQF
TRBJ1-1 TRBV9 ASSVASVNTEAF
TRBJ2-1 TRBV5-1 ASSLAPGLAGVYDEQF
TRBJ2-6 TRBV2 ASSEQGPLSGANVLT
TRBJ1-1 TRBV19 ASTKRGVTEAF
TRBJ2-3 TRBV19 ASSLLGGRGTDTQY
TRBJ2-1 TRBV2 ASSESQGLAAPNEQF